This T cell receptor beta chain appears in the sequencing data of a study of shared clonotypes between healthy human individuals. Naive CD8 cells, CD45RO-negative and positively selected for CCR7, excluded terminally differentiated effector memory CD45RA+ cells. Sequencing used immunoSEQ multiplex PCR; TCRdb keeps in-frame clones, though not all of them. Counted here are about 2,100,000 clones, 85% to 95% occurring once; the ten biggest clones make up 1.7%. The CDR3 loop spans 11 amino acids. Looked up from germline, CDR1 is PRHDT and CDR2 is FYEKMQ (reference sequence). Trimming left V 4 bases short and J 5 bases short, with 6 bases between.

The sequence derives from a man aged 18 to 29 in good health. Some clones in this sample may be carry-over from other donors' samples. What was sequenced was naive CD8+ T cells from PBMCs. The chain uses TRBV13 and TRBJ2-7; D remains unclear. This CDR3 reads CASSYLHEQYF. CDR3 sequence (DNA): TGTGCCAGCAGCTACCTCCACGAGCAGTACTTC.